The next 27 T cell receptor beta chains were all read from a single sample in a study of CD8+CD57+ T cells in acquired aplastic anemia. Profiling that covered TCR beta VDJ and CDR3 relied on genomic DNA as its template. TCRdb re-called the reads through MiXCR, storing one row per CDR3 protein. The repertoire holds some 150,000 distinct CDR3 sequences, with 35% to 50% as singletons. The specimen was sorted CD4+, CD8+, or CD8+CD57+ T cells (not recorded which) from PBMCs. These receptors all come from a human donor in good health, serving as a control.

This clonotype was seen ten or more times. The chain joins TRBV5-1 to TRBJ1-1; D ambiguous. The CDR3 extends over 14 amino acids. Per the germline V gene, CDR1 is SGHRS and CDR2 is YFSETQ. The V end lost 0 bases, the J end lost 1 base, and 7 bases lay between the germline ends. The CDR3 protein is CASSLDRPNTEAFF. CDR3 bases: TGCGCCAGCAGCTTGGACAGACCGAACACTGAAGCTTTCTTT.

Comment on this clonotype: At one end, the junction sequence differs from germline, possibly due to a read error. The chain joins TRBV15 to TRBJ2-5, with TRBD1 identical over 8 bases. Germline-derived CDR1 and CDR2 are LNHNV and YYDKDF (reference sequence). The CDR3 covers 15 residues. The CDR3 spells CASSVGDRWFETQYF. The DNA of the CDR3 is TGTGCCAGCAGCGTTGGGGACAGGTGGTTCGAGACCCAGTACTTC.

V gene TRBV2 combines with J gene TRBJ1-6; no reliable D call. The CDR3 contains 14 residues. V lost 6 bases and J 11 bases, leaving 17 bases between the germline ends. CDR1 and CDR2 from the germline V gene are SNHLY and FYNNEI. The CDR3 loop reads CASSQGWDGAPLHF. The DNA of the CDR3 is TGTGCCAGCAGCCAAGGGTGGGATGGGGCACCCCTCCACTTT.

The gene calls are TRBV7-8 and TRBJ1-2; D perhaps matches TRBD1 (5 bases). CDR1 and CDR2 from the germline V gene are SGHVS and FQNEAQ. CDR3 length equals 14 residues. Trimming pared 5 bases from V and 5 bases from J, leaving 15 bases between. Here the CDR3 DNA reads TGTGCCAGCAGCAAGACCGGGGCGAGTTATGGCTACACCTTC. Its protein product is CASSKTGASYGYTF.

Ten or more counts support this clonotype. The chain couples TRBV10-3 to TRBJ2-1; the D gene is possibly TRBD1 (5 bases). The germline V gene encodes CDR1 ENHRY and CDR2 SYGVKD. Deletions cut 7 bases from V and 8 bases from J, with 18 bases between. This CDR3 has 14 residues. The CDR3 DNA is TGTGCCATCAAAGGCAGGGTATCCGCCGATGAGCAGTTCTTC. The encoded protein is CAIKGRVSADEQFF.

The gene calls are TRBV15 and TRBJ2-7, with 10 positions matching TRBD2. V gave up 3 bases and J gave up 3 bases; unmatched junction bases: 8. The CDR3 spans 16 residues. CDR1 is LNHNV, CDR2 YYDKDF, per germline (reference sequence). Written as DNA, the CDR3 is TGTGCCACCAGCAGCCCTCTAGCGGGGGCGGACTACGAGCAGTACTTC. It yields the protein CATSSPLAGADYEQYF.

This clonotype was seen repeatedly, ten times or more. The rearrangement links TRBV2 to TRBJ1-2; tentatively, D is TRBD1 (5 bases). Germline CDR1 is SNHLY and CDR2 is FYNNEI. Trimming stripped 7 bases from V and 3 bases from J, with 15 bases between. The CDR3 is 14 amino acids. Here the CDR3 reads CASIPTALHYGYTF. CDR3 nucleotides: TGTGCCAGCATTCCGACAGCCCTCCACTATGGCTACACCTTC.

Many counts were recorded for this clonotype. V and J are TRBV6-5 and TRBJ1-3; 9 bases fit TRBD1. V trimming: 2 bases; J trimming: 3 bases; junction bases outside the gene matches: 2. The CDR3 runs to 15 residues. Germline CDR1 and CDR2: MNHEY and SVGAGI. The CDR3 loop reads CASSYTGQGGNTIYF. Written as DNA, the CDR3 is TGTGCCAGCAGTTACACGGGACAGGGTGGAAACACCATATATTTT.

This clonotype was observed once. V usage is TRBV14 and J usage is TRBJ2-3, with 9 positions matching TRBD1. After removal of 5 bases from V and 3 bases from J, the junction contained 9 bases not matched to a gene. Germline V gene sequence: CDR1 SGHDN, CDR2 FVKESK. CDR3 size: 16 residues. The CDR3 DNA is TGTGCCAGCAGCTTCCGCCTGGGACAGGGAACAGATACGCAGTATTTT. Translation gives CASSFRLGQGTDTQYF.

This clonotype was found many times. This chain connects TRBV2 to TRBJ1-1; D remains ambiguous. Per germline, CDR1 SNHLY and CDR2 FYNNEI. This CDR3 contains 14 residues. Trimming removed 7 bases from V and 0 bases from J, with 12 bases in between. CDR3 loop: CASTVRVLNTEAFF. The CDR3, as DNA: TGTGCCAGCACTGTCCGGGTCCTGAACACTGAAGCTTTCTTT.

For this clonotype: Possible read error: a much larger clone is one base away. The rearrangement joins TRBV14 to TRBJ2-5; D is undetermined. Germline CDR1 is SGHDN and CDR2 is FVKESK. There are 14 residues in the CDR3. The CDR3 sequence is CASSQDNNQEPQYF. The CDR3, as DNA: TGTGCCAGCAGCCAAGATAACAACCAAGAGCCCCAGTACTTC.

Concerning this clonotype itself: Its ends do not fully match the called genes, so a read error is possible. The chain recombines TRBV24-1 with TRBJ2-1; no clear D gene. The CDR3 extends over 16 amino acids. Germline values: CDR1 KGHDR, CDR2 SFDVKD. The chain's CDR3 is CASSPDPDLRLNEQFF. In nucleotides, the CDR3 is TGTGCCAGCAGTCCCGATCCGGATCTACGACTCAATGAGCAGTTCTTC.

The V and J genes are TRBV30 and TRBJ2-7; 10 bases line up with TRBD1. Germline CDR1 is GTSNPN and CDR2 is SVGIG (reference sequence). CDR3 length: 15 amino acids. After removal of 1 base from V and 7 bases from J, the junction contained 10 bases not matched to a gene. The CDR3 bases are TGTGCCTGGAGTGAGGCTACAATGGACAGGGGGGAGCAGTACTTC. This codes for CAWSEATMDRGEQYF. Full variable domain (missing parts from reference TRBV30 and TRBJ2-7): SQTIHQWPATLVQPVGSPLSLECTVEGTSNPNLYWYRQAAGRGLQLLFYSVGIGQISSEVPQNLSASRPQDRQFILSSKKLLLSDSGFYLCAWSEATMDRGEQYFGPGTRLTVT.

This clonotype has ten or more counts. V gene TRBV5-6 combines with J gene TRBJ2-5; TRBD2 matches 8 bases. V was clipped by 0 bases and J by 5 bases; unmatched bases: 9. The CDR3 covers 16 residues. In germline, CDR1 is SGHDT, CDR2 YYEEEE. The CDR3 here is CASSLGGGLAGETQYF. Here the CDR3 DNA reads TGTGCCAGCAGCTTGGGGGGAGGACTAGCCGGTGAGACCCAGTACTTC.

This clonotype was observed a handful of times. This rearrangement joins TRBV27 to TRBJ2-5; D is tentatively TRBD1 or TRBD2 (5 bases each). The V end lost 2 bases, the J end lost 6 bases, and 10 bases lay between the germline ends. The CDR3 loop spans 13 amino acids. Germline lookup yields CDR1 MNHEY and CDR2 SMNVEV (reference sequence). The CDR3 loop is CASSLNGGKTQYF. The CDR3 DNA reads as TGTGCCAGCAGTTTAAATGGGGGAAAGACCCAGTACTTC.

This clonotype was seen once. The CDR3 DNA reads as TGTGCCAGCAGTGAAGAAACCCGAGGGGGAGGCACCCTCCACTTT. Protein sequence: CASSEETRGGGTLHF. The V gene is TRBV2, the J gene TRBJ1-6; D possibly corresponds to TRBD1 (6 bases). The CDR3 runs 15 residues. Per germline, CDR1 SNHLY and CDR2 FYNNEI. V was clipped by 1 base and J by 14 bases, with 18 bases between them.

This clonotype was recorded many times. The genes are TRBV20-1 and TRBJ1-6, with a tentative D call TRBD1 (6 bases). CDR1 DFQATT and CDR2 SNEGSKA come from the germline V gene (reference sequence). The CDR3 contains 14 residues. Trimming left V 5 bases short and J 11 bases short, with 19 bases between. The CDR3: CSARGGPLATPLHF. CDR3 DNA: TGCAGTGCTCGTGGGGGCCCCTTAGCAACACCCCTCCACTTT.

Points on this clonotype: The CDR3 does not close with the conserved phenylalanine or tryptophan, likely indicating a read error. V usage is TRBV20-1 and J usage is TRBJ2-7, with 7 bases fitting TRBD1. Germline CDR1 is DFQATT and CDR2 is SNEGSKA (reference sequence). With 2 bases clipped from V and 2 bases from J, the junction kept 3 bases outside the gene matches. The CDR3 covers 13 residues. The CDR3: CSARFGTAYEQYS. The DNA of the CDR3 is TGCAGTGCTAGATTCGGGACAGCCTACGAGCAGTACTCC.

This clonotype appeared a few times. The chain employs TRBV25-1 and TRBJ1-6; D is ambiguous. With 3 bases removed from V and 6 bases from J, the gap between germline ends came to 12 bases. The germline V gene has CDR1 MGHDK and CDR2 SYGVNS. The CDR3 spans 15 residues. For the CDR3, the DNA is TGTGCCAGCAGTGATTCTATCCGGGGTAATTCACCCCTCCACTTT. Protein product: CASSDSIRGNSPLHF.

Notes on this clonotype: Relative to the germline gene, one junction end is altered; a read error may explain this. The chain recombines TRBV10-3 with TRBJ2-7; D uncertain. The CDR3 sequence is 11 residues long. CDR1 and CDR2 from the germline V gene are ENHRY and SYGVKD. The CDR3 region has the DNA TGTGCCAGCAGTTCAACCCTGGAGCAGTACTTC. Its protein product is CASSSTLEQYF.

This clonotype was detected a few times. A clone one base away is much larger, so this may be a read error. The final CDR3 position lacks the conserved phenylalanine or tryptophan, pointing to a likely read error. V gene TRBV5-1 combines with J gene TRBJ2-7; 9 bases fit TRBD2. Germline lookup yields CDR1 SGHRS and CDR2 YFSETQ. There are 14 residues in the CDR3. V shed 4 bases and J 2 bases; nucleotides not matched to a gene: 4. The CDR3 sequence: CASSLGLATYEQYL. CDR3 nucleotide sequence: TGCGCCAGCAGCCTGGGACTAGCCACCTACGAGCAGTACCTC.

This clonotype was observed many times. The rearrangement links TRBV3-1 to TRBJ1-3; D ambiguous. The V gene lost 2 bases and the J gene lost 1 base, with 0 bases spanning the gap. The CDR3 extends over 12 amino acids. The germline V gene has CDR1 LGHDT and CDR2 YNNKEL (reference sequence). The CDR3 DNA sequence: TGTGCCAGCAGCCAATCTGGAAACACCATATATTTT. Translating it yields CASSQSGNTIYF.

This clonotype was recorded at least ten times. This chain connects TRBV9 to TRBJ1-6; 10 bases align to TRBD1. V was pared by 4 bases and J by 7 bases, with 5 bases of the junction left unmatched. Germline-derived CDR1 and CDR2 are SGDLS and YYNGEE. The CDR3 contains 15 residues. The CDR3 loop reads CASSPEGQGNSPLHF. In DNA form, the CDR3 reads TGTGCCAGCAGCCCAGAGGGACAGGGGAATTCACCCCTCCACTTT.

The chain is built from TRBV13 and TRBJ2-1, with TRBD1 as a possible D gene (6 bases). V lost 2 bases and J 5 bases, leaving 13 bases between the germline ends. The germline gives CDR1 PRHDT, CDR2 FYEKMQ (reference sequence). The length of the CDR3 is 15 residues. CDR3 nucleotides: TGTGCCAGCAGCTTAAGCTGGGGGCAGGACAATGAGCAGTTCTTC. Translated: CASSLSWGQDNEQFF.

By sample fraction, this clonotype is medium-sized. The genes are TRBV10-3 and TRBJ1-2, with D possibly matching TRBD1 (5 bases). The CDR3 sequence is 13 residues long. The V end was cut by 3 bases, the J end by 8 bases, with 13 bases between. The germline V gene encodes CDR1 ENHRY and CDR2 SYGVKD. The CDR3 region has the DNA TGTGCCATCAGTGACGGGACGGAGGAAGGCTACACCTTC. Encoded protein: CAISDGTEEGYTF.

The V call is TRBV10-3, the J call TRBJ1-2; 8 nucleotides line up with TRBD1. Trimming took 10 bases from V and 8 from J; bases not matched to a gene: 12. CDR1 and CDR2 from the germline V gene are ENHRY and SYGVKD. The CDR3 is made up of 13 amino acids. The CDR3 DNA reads TGTGCCAGCCAAGGGGACAGGTCTTCAGGCTACACCTTC. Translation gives CASQGDRSSGYTF.

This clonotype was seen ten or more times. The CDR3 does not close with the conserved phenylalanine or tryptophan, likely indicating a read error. Here the CDR3 DNA reads TGCAGTGCTAGAGATGTCCGGGGTTCACAGGCCCAGCATTCT. Protein: CSARDVRGSQAQHS. The chain carries TRBV20-1 and TRBJ1-5; D possibly corresponds to TRBD1 (5 bases). The ends were cut back, 0 bases at V and 11 bases at J, with 17 bases in the middle. The germline V gene has CDR1 DFQATT and CDR2 SNEGSKA (reference sequence). The length of the CDR3 is 14 residues.